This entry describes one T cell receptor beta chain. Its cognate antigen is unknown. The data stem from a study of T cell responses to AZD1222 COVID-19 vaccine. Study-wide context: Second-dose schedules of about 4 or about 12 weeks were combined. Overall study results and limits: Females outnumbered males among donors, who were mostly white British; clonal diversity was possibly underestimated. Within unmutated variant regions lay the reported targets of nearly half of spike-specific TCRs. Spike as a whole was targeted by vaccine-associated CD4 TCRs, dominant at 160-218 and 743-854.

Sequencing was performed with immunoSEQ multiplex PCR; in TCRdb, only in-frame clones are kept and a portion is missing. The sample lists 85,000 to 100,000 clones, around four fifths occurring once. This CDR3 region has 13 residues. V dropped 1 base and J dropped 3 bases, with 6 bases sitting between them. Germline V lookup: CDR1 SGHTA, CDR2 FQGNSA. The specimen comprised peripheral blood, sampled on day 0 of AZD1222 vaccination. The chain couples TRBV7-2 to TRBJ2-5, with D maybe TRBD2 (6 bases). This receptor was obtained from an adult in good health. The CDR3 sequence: CASSLVAEETQYF. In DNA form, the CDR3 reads TGTGCCAGCAGCTTAGTAGCGGAAGAGACCCAGTACTTC.